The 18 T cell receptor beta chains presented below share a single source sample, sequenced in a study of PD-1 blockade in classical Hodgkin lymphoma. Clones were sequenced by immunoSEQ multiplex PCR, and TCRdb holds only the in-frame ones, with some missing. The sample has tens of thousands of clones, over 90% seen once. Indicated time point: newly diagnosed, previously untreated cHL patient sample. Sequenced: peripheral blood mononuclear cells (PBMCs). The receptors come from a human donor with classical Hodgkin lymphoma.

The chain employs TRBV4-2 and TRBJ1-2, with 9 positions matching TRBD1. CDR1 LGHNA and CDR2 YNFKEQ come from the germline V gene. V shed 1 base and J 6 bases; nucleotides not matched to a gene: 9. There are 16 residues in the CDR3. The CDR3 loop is CASSQGDGDRVDGYTF. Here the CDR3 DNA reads TGTGCCAGCAGCCAAGGAGACGGGGACAGGGTCGATGGCTACACCTTC.

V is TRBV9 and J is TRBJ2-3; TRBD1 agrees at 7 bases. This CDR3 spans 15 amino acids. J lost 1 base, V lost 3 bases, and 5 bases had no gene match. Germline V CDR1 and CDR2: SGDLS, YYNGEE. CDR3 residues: CASSGRGMGTDTQYF. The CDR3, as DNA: TGTGCCAGCAGCGGCAGGGGGATGGGCACAGATACGCAGTATTTT.

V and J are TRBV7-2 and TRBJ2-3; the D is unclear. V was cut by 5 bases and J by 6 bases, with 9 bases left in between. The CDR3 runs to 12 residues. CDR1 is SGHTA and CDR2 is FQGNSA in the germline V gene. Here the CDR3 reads CASSQAGDTQYF. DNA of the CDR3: TGTGCCAGCAGCCAGGCCGGGGATACGCAGTATTTT.

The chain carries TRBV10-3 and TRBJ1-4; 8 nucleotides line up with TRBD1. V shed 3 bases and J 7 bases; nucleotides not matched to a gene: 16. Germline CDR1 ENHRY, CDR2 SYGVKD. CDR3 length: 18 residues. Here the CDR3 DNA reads TGTGCCATCAGTGACAAGAGGGCAGGGGGCGGAGGGGCTGAAAAACTGTTTTTT. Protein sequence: CAISDKRAGGGGAEKLFF.

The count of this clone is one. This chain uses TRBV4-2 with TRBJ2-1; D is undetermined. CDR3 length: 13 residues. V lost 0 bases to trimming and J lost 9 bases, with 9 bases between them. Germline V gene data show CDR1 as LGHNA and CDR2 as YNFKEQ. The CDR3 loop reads CASSQDLEREQFF. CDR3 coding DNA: TGTGCCAGCAGCCAAGATTTGGAGCGTGAGCAGTTCTTC.

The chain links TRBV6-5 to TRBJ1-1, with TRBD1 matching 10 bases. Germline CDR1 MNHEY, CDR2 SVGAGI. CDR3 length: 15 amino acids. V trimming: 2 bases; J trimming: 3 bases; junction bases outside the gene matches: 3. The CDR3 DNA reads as TGTGCCAGCAGTTACCAGGGACAGGGGTACACTGAAGCTTTCTTT. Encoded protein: CASSYQGQGYTEAFF.

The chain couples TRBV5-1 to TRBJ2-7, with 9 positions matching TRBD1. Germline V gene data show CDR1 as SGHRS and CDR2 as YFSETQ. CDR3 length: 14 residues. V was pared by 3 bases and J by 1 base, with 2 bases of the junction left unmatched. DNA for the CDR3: TGCGCCAGCAGCTGGGGGACAGGGTCCTACGAGCAGTACTTC. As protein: CASSWGTGSYEQYF.

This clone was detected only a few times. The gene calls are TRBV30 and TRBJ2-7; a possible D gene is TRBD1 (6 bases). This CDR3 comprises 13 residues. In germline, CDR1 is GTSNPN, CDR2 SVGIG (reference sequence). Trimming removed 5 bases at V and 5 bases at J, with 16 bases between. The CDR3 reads CAWATGSGDEQYF. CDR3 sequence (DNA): TGTGCCTGGGCCACAGGGTCTGGAGACGAGCAGTACTTC.

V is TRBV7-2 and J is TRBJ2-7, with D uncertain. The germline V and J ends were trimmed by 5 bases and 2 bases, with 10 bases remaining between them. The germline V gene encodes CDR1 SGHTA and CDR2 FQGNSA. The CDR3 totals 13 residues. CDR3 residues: CASSPVSAYEQYF. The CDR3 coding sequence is TGTGCCAGCAGCCCGGTTTCCGCCTACGAGCAGTACTTC.

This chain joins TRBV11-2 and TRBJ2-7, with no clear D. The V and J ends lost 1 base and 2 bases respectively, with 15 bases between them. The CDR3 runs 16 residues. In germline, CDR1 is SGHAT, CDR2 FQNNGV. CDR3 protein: CASSLAPLPWPYEQYF. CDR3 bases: TGTGCCAGCAGCTTAGCTCCCCTACCTTGGCCCTACGAGCAGTACTTC.

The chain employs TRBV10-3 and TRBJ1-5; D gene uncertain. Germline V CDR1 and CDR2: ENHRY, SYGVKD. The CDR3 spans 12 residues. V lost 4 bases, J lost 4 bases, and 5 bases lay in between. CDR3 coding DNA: TGTGCCATCAGTGGCACGAATCAGCCCCAGCATTTT. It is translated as CAISGTNQPQHF.

The CDR3 DNA reads TGTGCCAGTAGTGCCCAGGGAGCTCGCCAGCATTTT. It specifies CASSAQGARQHF. The chain employs TRBV19 and TRBJ1-5; possible D gene TRBD1, 5 bases. The CDR3 consists of 12 residues. Trimming cost V 5 bases and J 12 bases, with 14 bases left between them. CDR1 LNHDA and CDR2 SQIVND come from the germline V gene (reference sequence).

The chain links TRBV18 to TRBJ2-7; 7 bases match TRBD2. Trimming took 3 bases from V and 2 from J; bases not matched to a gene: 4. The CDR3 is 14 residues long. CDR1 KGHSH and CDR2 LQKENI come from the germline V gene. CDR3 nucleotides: TGTGCCAGCTCACCCCGGGACTATGCCTACGAGCAGTACTTC. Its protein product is CASSPRDYAYEQYF.

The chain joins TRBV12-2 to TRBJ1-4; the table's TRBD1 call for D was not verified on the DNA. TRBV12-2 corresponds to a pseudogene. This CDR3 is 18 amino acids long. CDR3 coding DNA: TGTGCAAGTCGCCCTGATCGACGGCGAGAACAGGGGGCGGAAAAACTGTTTTTT. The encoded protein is CASRPDRRREQGAEKLFF.

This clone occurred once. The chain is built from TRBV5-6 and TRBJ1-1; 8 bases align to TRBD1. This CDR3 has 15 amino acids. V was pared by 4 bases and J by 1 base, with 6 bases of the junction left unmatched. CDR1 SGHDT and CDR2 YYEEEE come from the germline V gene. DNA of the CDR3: TGTGCCAGCAGCCGTCGACAGGGGTCGAACACTGAAGCTTTCTTT. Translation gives CASSRRQGSNTEAFF.

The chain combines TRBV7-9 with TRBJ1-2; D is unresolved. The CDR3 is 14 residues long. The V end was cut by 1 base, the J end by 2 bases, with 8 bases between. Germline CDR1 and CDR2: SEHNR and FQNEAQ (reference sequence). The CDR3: CASSLVYGNYGYTF. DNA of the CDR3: TGTGCCAGCAGCTTAGTTTACGGAAACTATGGCTACACCTTC.

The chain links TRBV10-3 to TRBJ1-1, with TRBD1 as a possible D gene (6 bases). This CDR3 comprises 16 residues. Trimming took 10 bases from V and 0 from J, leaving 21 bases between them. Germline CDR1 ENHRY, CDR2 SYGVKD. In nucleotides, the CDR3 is TGTGCCACCCTTTCCCCCACCGGGACATTGAACACTGAAGCTTTCTTT. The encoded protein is CATLSPTGTLNTEAFF.

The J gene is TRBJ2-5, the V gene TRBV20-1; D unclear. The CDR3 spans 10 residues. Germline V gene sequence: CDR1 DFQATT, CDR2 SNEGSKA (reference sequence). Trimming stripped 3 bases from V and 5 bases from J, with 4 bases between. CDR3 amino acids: CSASAETQYF. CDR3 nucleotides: TGCAGTGCTAGTGCTGAGACCCAGTACTTC.